This entry features one TCR beta chain sequence. The data are from a study of blood T cell repertoires in COVID-19. At the level of the study: The analysed material was cDNA or gDNA that came from T cells, B-cell-depleted T cells, or PBMCs.

The CDR3 spans 15 residues. Trimming took off 2 bases at V and 0 bases at J, with 7 bases between the two ends. Per the germline V gene, CDR1 is SGHTA and CDR2 is FQGNSA. The assay was immunoSEQ multiplex PCR, and TCRdb's table has in-frame clones only and misses some. The sample has hundreds of thousands of clones, roughly 90% seen once. The sequencing sample was made of peripheral blood. The chain joins TRBV7-2 to TRBJ1-4; D is undetermined. The source is a woman aged 45 to 65 with active or convalescent COVID-19. The CDR3 DNA follows: TGTGCCAGCAGCTTATCACGAGCAACTAATGAAAAACTGTTTTTT. This sequence encodes CASSLSRATNEKLFF.